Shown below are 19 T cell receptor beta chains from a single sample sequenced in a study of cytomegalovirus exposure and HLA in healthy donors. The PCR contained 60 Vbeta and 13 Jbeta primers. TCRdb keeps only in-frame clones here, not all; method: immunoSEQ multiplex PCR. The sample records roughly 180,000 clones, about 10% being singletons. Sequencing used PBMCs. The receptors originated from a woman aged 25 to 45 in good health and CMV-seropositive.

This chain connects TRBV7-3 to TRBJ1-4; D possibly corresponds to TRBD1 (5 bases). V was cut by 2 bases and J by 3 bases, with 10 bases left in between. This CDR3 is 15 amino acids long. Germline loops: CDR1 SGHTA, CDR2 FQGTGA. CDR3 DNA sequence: TGTGCCAGCAGCTTACGGGGGTTGGCTAATGAAAAACTGTTTTTT. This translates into CASSLRGLANEKLFF.

The CDR3: CASSSPGSSSYNEQFF. As DNA, the CDR3 is TGTGCCAGCAGTTCACCGGGATCAAGCTCCTACAATGAGCAGTTCTTC. The chain links TRBV28 to TRBJ2-1, with D tentatively TRBD2 (5 bases). Trimming took off 4 bases at V and 0 bases at J, with 13 bases between the two ends. The germline V gene encodes CDR1 MDHEN and CDR2 SYDVKM. The CDR3 length is 16 residues.

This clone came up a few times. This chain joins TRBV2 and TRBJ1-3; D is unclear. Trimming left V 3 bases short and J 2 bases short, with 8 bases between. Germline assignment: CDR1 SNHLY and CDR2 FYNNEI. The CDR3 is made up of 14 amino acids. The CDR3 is CASSDKGAGNTIYF. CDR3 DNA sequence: TGTGCCAGCAGTGATAAAGGAGCTGGAAACACCATATATTTT.

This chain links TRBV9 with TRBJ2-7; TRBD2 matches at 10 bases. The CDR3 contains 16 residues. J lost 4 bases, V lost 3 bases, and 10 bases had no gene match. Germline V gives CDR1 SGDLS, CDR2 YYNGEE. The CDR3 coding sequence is TGTGCCAGCAGCGCAGGGGGAGCGGGAGGGCCGTACGAGCAGTACTTC. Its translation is CASSAGGAGGPYEQYF.

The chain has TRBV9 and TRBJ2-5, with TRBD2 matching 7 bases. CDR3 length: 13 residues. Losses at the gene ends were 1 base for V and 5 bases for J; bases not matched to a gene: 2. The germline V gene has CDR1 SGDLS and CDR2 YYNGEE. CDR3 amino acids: CASSVSGTETQYF. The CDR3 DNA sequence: TGTGCCAGCAGCGTAAGCGGGACGGAGACCCAGTACTTC.

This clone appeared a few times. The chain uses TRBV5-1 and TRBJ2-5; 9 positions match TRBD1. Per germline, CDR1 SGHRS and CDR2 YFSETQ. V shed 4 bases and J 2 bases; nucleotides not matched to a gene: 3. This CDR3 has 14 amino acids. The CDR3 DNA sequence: TGCGCCAGCAGCGGGGGACAGGGTCAAGAGACCCAGTACTTC. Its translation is CASSGGQGQETQYF.

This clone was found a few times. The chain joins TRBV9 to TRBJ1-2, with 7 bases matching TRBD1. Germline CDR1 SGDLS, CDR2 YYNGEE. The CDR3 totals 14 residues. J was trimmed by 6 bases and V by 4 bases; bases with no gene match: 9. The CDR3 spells CASSSFKGANGYTF. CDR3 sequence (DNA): TGTGCCAGCAGCTCCTTTAAGGGGGCTAATGGCTACACCTTC. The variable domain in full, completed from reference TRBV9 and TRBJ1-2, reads DSGVTQTPKHLITATGQRVTLRCSPRSGDLSVYWYQQSLDQGLQFLIQYYNGEERAKGNILERFSAQQFPDLHSELNLSSLELGDSALYFCASSSFKGANGYTFGSGTRLTVV.

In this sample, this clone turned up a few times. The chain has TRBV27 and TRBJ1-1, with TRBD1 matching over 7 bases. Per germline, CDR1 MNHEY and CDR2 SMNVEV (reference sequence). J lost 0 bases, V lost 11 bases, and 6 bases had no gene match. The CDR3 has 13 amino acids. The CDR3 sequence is CASQGTVNTEAFF. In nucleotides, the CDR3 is TGTGCCTCTCAAGGGACAGTGAACACTGAAGCTTTCTTT.

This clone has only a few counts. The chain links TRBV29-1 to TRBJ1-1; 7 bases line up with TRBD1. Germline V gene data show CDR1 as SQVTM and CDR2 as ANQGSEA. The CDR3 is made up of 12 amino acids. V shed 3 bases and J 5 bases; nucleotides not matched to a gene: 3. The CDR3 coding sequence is TGCAGCGTTGACGCAGGGGGGACTGAAGCTTTCTTT. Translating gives CSVDAGGTEAFF.

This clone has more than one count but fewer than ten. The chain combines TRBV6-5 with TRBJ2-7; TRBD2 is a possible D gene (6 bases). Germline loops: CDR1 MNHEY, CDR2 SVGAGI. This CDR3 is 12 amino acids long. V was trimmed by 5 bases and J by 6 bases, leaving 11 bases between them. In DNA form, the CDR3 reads TGTGCCAGCAGTACGGGGGTTCTCGAGCAGTACTTC. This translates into CASSTGVLEQYF.

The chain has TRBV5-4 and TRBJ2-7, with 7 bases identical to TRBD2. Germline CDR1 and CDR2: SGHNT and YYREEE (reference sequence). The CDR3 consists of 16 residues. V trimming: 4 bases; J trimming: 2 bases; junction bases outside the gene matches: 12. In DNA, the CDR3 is TGTGCCAGCAGCCCCCGAGGCGGGAGTAGAACCTACGAGCAGTACTTC. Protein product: CASSPRGGSRTYEQYF.

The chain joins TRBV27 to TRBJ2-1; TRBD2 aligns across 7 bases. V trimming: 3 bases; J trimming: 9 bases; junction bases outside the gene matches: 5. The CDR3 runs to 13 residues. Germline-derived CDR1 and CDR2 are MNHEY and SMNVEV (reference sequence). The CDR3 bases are TGTGCCAGCAGTTTGGGGGGGAGGGGTGAGCAGTTCTTC. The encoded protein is CASSLGGRGEQFF.

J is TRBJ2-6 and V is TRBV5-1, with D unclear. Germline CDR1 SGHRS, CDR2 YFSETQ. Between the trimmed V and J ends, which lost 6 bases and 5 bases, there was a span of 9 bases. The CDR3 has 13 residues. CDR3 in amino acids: CASNSGWANVLTF. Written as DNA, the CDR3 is TGCGCCAGCAACAGTGGGTGGGCCAACGTCCTGACTTTC.

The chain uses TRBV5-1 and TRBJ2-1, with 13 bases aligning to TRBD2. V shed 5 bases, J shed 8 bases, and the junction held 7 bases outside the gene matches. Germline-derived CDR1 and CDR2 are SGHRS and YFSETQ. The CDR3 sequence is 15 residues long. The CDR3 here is CASRTTSGRADEQFF. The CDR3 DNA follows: TGCGCCAGCAGGACTACTAGCGGGAGGGCCGATGAGCAGTTCTTC.

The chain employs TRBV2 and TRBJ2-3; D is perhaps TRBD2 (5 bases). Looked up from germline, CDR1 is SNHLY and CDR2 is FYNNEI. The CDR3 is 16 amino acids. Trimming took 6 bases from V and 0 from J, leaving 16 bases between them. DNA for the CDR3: TGTGCCAGCAGCGCCAACGGACTTTCTAGCACAGATACGCAGTATTTT. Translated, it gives CASSANGLSSTDTQYF.

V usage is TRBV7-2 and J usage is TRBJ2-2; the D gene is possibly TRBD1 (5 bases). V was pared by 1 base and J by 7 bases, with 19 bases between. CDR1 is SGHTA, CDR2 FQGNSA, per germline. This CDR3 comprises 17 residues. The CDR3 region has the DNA TGTGCCAGCAGCTTAGAAGTACGCAGGGAAGTTGTCGGGGAGCTGTTTTTT. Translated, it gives CASSLEVRREVVGELFF.

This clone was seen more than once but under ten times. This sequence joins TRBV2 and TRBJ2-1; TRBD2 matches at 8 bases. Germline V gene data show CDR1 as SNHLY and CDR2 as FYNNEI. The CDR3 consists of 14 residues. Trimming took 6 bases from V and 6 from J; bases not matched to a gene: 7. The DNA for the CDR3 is TGTGCCAGCAGCCCGGGACTAGATTTCAATGAGCAGTTCTTC. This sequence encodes CASSPGLDFNEQFF.

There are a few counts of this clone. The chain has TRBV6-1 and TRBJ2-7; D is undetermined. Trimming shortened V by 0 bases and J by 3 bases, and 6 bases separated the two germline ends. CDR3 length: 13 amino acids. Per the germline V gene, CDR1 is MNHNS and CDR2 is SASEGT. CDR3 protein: CASSEAIGYEQYF. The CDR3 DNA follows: TGTGCCAGCAGTGAAGCGATCGGCTACGAGCAGTACTTC.

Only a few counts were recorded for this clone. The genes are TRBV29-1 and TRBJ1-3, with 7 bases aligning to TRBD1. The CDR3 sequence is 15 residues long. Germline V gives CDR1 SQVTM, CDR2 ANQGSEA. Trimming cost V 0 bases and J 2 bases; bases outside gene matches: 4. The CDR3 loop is CSVEEEGTAGNTIYF. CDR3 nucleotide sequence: TGCAGCGTTGAAGAGGAGGGGACAGCTGGAAACACCATATATTTT. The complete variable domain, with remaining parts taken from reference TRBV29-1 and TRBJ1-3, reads SAVISQKPSRDICQRGTSLTIQCQVDSQVTMMFWYRQQPGQSLTLIATANQGSEATYESGFVIDKFPISRPNLTFSTLTVSNMSPEDSSIYLCSVEEEGTAGNTIYFGEGSWLTVV.